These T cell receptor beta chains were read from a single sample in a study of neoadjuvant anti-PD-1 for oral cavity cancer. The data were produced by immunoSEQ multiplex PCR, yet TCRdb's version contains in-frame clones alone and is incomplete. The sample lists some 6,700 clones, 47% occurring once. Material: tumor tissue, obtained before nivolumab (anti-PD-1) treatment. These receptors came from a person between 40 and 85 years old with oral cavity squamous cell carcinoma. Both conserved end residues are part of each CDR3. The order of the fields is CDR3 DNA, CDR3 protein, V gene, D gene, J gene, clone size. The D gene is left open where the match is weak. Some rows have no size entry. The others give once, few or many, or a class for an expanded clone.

DNA: TGTGCCAGCAGTAAACCCTCCGGGGGGGGCACAGATACGCAGTATTTT
CDR3: CASSKPSGGGTDTQYF
V: TRBV27
D: TRBD2
J: TRBJ2-3
size: NA

DNA: TGTGCCAGCAGCTTAGGTGGGACAGAGTACAATGAGCAGTTCTTC
CDR3: CASSLGGTEYNEQFF
V: TRBV13
D: TRBD1
J: TRBJ2-1
size: NA

DNA: TGTGCCAGCAGCAAGACAGAGATCAATCAGCCCCAGCATTTT
CDR3: CASSKTEINQPQHF
V: TRBV6-6
D: NA
J: TRBJ1-5
size: few

DNA: TGTGCCAGTAGTATCGCTAGCGGGGCGGTGAACAATGAGCAGTTCTTC
CDR3: CASSIASGAVNNEQFF
V: TRBV19
D: TRBD2
J: TRBJ2-1
size: NA

DNA: TGTGCCAGCAGCTTGCGACAGGGCGAAGAAAAACTGTTTTTT
CDR3: CASSLRQGEEKLFF
V: TRBV7-9
D: TRBD1
J: TRBJ1-4
size: few

DNA: TGTGCCAGCAGCTTAAGGGGGGGGGCCTCTGGGGCCAACGTCCTGACTTTC
CDR3: CASSLRGGASGANVLTF
V: TRBV7-9
D: NA
J: TRBJ2-6
size: NA

DNA: TGTGCCAGCAGCGTTAATCCCACAGATACGCAGTATTTT
CDR3: CASSVNPTDTQYF
V: TRBV9
D: NA
J: TRBJ2-3
size: NA

DNA: TGCGCCAGCAGCCAAGCGGGGACGGAGACCCAGTACTTC
CDR3: CASSQAGTETQYF
V: TRBV4-3
D: NA
J: TRBJ2-5
size: NA

DNA: TGTGCCAGCAGCTTGACAGGGGGCCTGGAGACCCAGTACTTC
CDR3: CASSLTGGLETQYF
V: TRBV13
D: TRBD1
J: TRBJ2-5
size: NA

DNA: TGTGCCAGCAGTGTATACTTTACGGGACAGACCAGTGGTGAGCAGTTCTTC
CDR3: CASSVYFTGQTSGEQFF
V: TRBV6-4
D: TRBD1
J: TRBJ2-1
size: NA

DNA: TGCAGCGTTACAATGGGGGTGACGAGCAATCAGCCCCAGCATTTT
CDR3: CSVTMGVTSNQPQHF
V: TRBV29-1
D: NA
J: TRBJ1-5
size: NA

DNA: TGTGCCACCCGACAGGTAGAAGGGGATGGCTACACCTTC
CDR3: CATRQVEGDGYTF
V: TRBV2
D: NA
J: TRBJ1-2
size: once

DNA: TGTGCCAGCAGCCAGACAGGGAGAGAGCAGTTCTTC
CDR3: CASSQTGREQFF
V: TRBV7-2
D: TRBD1
J: TRBJ2-1
size: NA

DNA: TGTGCCAGCAGTGGCAGGGGGAACACTGAAGCTTTCTTT
CDR3: CASSGRGNTEAFF
V: TRBV6-1
D: NA
J: TRBJ1-1
size: NA

DNA: TGTGCCAGCAGCTTTCCGCACGAGCAGTACTTC
CDR3: CASSFPHEQYF
V: TRBV5-6
D: NA
J: TRBJ2-7
size: NA

DNA: TGTGCCAGCAGACCCGCGGGCACAGATACGCAGTATTTT
CDR3: CASRPAGTDTQYF
V: TRBV27
D: NA
J: TRBJ2-3
size: NA

DNA: TGTGCCAGCAGCCCCGTAGGGGGGGCATTAGATGGCTACACCTTC
CDR3: CASSPVGGALDGYTF
V: TRBV7-9
D: NA
J: TRBJ1-2
size: NA

DNA: TGTGCCAGCACCAGGGGGGATTCACCCCTCCACTTT
CDR3: CASTRGDSPLHF
V: TRBV6-5
D: TRBD1
J: TRBJ1-6
size: few

DNA: TGTGCCAGCAGCTCGAGAGAGACGGTCAGGAGCTCCTATAATTCACCCCTCCACTTT
CDR3: CASSSRETVRSSYNSPLHF
V: TRBV5-7
D: NA
J: TRBJ1-6
size: NA

DNA: TGTGCCAGCTCACCGGTGGCGGGCTCACTCCGGAATACGCAGTATTTT
CDR3: CASSPVAGSLRNTQYF
V: TRBV18
D: NA
J: TRBJ2-3
size: NA

DNA: TGTGCCAGCAGCCGAACCACTAGCGGGGCGACAGATACGCAGTATTTT
CDR3: CASSRTTSGATDTQYF
V: TRBV7-8
D: TRBD2
J: TRBJ2-3
size: NA

DNA: TGTGCCAGCAGCACTCGACGGACCTTGGAGGGCTATGGCTACACCTTC
CDR3: CASSTRRTLEGYGYTF
V: TRBV7-7
D: NA
J: TRBJ1-2
size: NA

DNA: TGCGCCAGCAGCTTGGTTGGCGGAGCTAACTATGGCTACACCTTC
CDR3: CASSLVGGANYGYTF
V: TRBV5-1
D: NA
J: TRBJ1-2
size: NA

DNA: TGCGCCAGCAGCCAAGATCGGGGAGGAACTGAAGCTTTCTTT
CDR3: CASSQDRGGTEAFF
V: TRBV4-1
D: NA
J: TRBJ1-1
size: NA

DNA: TGTGCCAGCAGCTTATCCCCGGGACAGGGAGAAGAGACCCAGTACTTC
CDR3: CASSLSPGQGEETQYF
V: TRBV7-9
D: TRBD1
J: TRBJ2-5
size: few

DNA: TGTGCCACCTCAGCGGGACTGGCCAATGAGCAGTTCTTC
CDR3: CATSAGLANEQFF
V: TRBV6-4
D: TRBD2
J: TRBJ2-1
size: NA

DNA: TGTGCCAGCAGCTCTGAAGCTAACTATGGCTACACCTTC
CDR3: CASSSEANYGYTF
V: TRBV5-6
D: NA
J: TRBJ1-2
size: once

DNA: TGTGCCATCAGTGAGTCGGACAGCCTGAAACCGTTAGGCGAGCAGTACTTC
CDR3: CAISESDSLKPLGEQYF
V: TRBV10-3
D: NA
J: TRBJ2-7
size: few

DNA: TGTGCCAGCAGCTGGGACAGGGGGTACGGCAGATCCTCCTACAATGAGCAGTTCTTC
CDR3: CASSWDRGYGRSSYNEQFF
V: TRBV27
D: TRBD1
J: TRBJ2-1
size: NA

DNA: TGTGCCAGCAGCTTGGAACCGGGGTGGAGGGGGGCAGGCACTGAAGCTTTCTTT
CDR3: CASSLEPGWRGAGTEAFF
V: TRBV5-5
D: NA
J: TRBJ1-1
size: NA